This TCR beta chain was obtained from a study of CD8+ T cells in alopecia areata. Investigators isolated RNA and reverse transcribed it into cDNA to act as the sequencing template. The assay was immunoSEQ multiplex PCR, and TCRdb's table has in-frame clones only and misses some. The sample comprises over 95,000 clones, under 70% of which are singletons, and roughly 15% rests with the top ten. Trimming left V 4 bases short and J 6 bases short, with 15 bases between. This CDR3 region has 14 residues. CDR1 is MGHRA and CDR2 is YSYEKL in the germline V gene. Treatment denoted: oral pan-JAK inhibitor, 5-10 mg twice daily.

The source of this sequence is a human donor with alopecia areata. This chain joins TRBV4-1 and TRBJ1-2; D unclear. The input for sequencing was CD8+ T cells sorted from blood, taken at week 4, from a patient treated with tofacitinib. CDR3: CASSPGPSGDGYTF. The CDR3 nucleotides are TGCGCCAGCAGCCCAGGACCAAGCGGGGATGGCTACACCTTC.